This is a list of T cell receptor beta chains from one sample in a study of cytomegalovirus exposure and HLA in healthy donors. Sequencing used immunoSEQ multiplex PCR; TCRdb keeps in-frame clones, though not all of them. Of about 170,000 clones listed, around 80% are singletons. The sample taken for sequencing was PBMCs. These receptors were taken from a girl aged 10 to 17 in good health and CMV-seropositive. Both conserved end residues are part of each CDR3. A D gene is named only where the DNA matches it firmly. Clone size is not always given. Where it is, it says once, few, many or a class for expanded clones.

CASSPYNEQFF	TGTGCCAGCAGTCCATACAATGAGCAGTTCTTC	TRBV28	.	.	TRBJ2-1
CASSPPWTEPNFSGNTIYF	TGTGCCAGTAGTCCCCCTTGGACAGAGCCGAATTTCTCTGGAAACACCATATATTTT	TRBV19	.	.	TRBJ1-3
CASSLAFTGGANYGYTF	TGTGCCAGCAGCTTAGCGTTTACAGGTGGGGCTAACTATGGCTACACCTTC	TRBV7-8	few	.	TRBJ1-2
CASSLSSSGNTIYF	TGTGCCAGCAGCTTGTCCAGCTCTGGAAACACCATATATTTT	TRBV5-7	.	.	TRBJ1-3
CASSPSGGRNEQYF	TGCGCCAGCAGTCCTAGCGGGGGCAGGAACGAGCAGTACTTC	TRBV10-1	.	TRBD2	TRBJ2-7
CAISGRPGQEEETQYF	TGTGCCATCAGTGGCAGACCGGGACAGGAGGAAGAGACCCAGTACTTC	TRBV10-3	.	TRBD1	TRBJ2-5
CASSVLGTGTYEQYF	TGTGCCAGCAGTGTCCTTGGGACAGGGACCTACGAGCAGTACTTC	TRBV6-1	.	TRBD1	TRBJ2-7
CASSSSGTEGNTIYF	TGCGCCAGCAGCTCTAGCGGGACCGAGGGAAACACCATATATTTT	TRBV5-1	.	.	TRBJ1-3
CASSLSRNFPTGELFF	TGTGCCAGCAGCTTAAGTCGCAACTTTCCTACCGGGGAGCTGTTTTTT	TRBV7-9	.	.	TRBJ2-2
CASRHVHEKLFF	TGTGCCAGCAGACACGTCCATGAAAAACTGTTTTTT	TRBV2	.	.	TRBJ1-4
CASSSRDRATYEQYF	TGTGCCAGCAGCTCCCGGGACAGGGCCACCTACGAGCAGTACTTC	TRBV5-4	.	TRBD1	TRBJ2-7
CATSREGIEGRASTDTQYF	TGTGCCACCAGCAGAGAGGGAATAGAGGGAAGGGCGAGCACAGATACGCAGTATTTT	TRBV15	.	.	TRBJ2-3
CAGQGTTGELFF	TGTGCCGGACAGGGGACGACCGGGGAGCTGTTTTTT	TRBV30	.	TRBD1	TRBJ2-2
CARTGGNQPQHF	TGCGCCAGGACAGGGGGCAATCAGCCCCAGCATTTT	TRBV10-2	.	TRBD1	TRBJ1-5
CASSYASGGTDTQYF	TGTGCCAGCAGTTACGCTAGCGGGGGCACAGATACGCAGTATTTT	TRBV6-5	.	TRBD2	TRBJ2-3
CASTQENSGYNEQFF	TGCGCCAGCACCCAAGAGAATAGCGGCTACAATGAGCAGTTCTTC	TRBV5-1	.	.	TRBJ2-1
CASSLDAGGYEQYF	TGTGCCAGCAGCTTAGATGCGGGGGGCTACGAGCAGTACTTC	TRBV7-9	few	TRBD2	TRBJ2-7
CAIRGIAGVGTDTQYF	TGTGCCATCAGGGGAATAGCGGGAGTGGGCACAGATACGCAGTATTTT	TRBV10-3	.	TRBD2	TRBJ2-3
CASSDRGQEKLFF	TGCGCCAGCAGCGACAGGGGGCAGGAAAAACTGTTTTTT	TRBV5-1	.	TRBD1	TRBJ1-4
CASSLLLASYNEQFF	TGTGCCAGCAGCCTATTACTAGCCTCCTACAATGAGCAGTTCTTC	TRBV7-8	.	.	TRBJ2-1
CASSRGQGLGNTIYF	TGTGCCAGCTCACGCGGACAGGGCCTTGGAAACACCATATATTTT	TRBV18	once	TRBD1	TRBJ1-3
CASSMGSRSYNEQFF	TGTGCCAGTAGTATGGGTTCCAGGTCTTACAATGAGCAGTTCTTC	TRBV19	.	.	TRBJ2-1
CASSDARTGQETQYF	TGTGCCAGCAGTGACGCCCGGACAGGACAAGAGACCCAGTACTTC	TRBV25-1	.	TRBD1	TRBJ2-5
CASSLLAGNTGELFF	TGCGCCAGCAGCTTGCTAGCGGGTAACACCGGGGAGCTGTTTTTT	TRBV5-1	.	TRBD2	TRBJ2-2
CSVEEGGRQYF	TGCAGCGTTGAAGAGGGGGGAAGGCAGTACTTC	TRBV29-1	.	.	TRBJ2-7
CASSTSTSFNEQFF	TGTGCCAGCAGTACCTCGACTAGTTTTAATGAGCAGTTCTTC	TRBV28	.	.	TRBJ2-1
CASSSRDRGRRSYGYTF	TGTGCCAGCAGCTCCAGGGACAGGGGGCGCAGGTCCTATGGCTACACCTTC	TRBV5-6	once	TRBD1	TRBJ1-2
CATSRDWARPNQPQHF	TGTGCCACCAGCAGAGATTGGGCCCGTCCCAATCAGCCCCAGCATTTT	TRBV15	.	.	TRBJ1-5
CAGAREGAVGYGYTF	TGTGCCGGGGCGAGAGAGGGGGCCGTTGGCTATGGCTACACCTTC	TRBV6-6	.	TRBD1	TRBJ1-2
CAISMDRVPGEKLFF	TGTGCCATCAGTATGGACAGGGTCCCGGGGGAAAAACTGTTTTTT	TRBV10-3	few	TRBD1	TRBJ1-4
CASSGGQGGIEAFF	TGTGCCAGCAGCGGGGGACAGGGGGGGATTGAAGCTTTCTTT	TRBV7-9	.	TRBD1	TRBJ1-1
CASSEAPGAEQYF	TGTGCCAGCAGTGAAGCACCAGGGGCCGAGCAGTACTTC	TRBV6-1	.	.	TRBJ2-7
CASSTLTSGSSYEQYF	TGTGCCAGCAGCACCTTGACTAGCGGGAGCTCCTACGAGCAGTACTTC	TRBV7-6	.	TRBD2	TRBJ2-7
CASSQDLSDSPLTEAFF	TGCGCCAGCAGCCAAGACTTATCGGACAGCCCTCTCACTGAAGCTTTCTTT	TRBV4-3	.	.	TRBJ1-1
CASSLTGKSGELFF	TGTGCCAGCAGTTTAACCGGGAAGTCTGGGGAGCTGTTTTTT	TRBV28	.	.	TRBJ2-2
CASSLDRAESYEQYF	TGTGCCAGCAGCTTGGACAGGGCCGAATCCTACGAGCAGTACTTC	TRBV5-4	.	.	TRBJ2-7
CASSLAGTGVHEQYF	TGCGCCAGCAGCTTGGCCGGGACAGGGGTCCACGAGCAGTACTTC	TRBV5-1	.	TRBD1	TRBJ2-7
CASSRTDRDYEQYF	TGTGCCAGCAGCAGAACGGACAGGGACTACGAGCAGTACTTC	TRBV5-4	few	TRBD1	TRBJ2-7
CASRSSGETQYF	TGTGCCAGCAGGTCTAGCGGGGAGACCCAGTACTTC	TRBV2	few	TRBD2	TRBJ2-5
CASRTGANQPQHF	TGTGCCAGCAGGACAGGGGCGAATCAGCCCCAGCATTTT	TRBV6-5	.	TRBD1	TRBJ1-5
CASSPRTGRIPNQPQHF	TGTGCCAGCAGTCCTCGGACAGGGAGGATCCCCAATCAGCCCCAGCATTTT	TRBV27	.	TRBD1	TRBJ1-5
CASSLTRDTEAFF	TGTGCCAGCAGCTTAACCAGGGACACTGAAGCTTTCTTT	TRBV7-8	once	.	TRBJ1-1
CASSLPPAGTSIETQYF	TGTGCCAGCAGCTTGCCTCCAGCCGGGACTAGCATCGAGACCCAGTACTTC	TRBV5-6	.	TRBD2	TRBJ2-5